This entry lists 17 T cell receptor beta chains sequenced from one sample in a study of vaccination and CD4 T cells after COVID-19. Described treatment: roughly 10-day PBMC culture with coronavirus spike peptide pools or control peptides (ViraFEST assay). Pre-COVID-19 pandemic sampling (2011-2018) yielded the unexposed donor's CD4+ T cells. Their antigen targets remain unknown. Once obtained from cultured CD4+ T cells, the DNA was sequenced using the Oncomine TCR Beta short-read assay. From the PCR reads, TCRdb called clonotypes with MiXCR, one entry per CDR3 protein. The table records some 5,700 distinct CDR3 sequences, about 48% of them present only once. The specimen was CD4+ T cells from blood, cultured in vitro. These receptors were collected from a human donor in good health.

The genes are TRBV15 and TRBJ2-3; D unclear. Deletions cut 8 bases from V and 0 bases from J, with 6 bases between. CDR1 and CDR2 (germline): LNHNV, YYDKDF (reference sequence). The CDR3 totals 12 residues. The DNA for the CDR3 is TGTGCCACCCGCCATAGCACAGATACGCAGTATTTT. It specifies CATRHSTDTQYF.

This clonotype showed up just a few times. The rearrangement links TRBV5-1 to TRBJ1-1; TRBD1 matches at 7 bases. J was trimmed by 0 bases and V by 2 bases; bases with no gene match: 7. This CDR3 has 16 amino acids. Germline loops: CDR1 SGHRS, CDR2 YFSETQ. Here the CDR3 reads CASSFRGNMMNTEAFF. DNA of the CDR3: TGCGCCAGCAGCTTCAGGGGGAACATGATGAACACTGAAGCTTTCTTT.

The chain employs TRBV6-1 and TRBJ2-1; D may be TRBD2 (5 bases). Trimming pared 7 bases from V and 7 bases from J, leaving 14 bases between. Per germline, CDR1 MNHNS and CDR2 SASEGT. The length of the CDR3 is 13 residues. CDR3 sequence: CASIRTAQNEQFF. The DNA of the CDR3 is TGTGCCAGCATAAGGACTGCCCAAAATGAGCAGTTCTTC.

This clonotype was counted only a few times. For the CDR3, the DNA is TGTGCCAGCAGCTCCGGAGACACCAGCCAGTCCTACGAGCAGTACTTC. Residues: CASSSGDTSQSYEQYF. The V call is TRBV7-9, the J call TRBJ2-7, with D hard to call. V gave up 4 bases and J gave up 1 base, with 17 bases separating them. In germline, CDR1 is SEHNR, CDR2 FQNEAQ (reference sequence). The CDR3 covers 16 residues.

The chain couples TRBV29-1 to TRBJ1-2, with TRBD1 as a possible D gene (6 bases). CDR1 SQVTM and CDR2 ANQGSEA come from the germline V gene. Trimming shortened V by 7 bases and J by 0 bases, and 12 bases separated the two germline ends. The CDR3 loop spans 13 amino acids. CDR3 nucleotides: TGCAGCGCCGTGACAGGATCTAACTATGGCTACACCTTC. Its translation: CSAVTGSNYGYTF. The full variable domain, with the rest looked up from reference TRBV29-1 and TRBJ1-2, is SAVISQKPSRDICQRGTSLTIQCQVDSQVTMMFWYRQQPGQSLTLIATANQGSEATYESGFVIDKFPISRPNLTFSTLTVSNMSPEDSSIYLCSAVTGSNYGYTFGSGTRLTVV.

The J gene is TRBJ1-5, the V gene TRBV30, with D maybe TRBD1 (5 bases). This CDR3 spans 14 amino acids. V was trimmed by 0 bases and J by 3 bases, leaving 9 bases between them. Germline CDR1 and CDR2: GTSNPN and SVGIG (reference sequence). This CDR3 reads CAWSVDSYNQPQHF. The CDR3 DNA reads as TGTGCCTGGAGTGTAGACAGCTACAATCAGCCCCAGCATTTT.

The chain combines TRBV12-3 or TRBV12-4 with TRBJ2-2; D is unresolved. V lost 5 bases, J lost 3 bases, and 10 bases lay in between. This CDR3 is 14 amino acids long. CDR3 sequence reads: CASSPIQDTGELFF. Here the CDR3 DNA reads TGTGCCAGCAGTCCCATCCAGGACACCGGGGAGCTGTTTTTT.

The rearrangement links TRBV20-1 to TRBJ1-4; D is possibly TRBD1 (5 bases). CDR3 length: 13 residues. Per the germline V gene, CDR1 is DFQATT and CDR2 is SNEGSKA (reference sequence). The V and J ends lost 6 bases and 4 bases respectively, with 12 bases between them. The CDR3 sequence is CSAESRVNEKLFF. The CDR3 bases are TGCAGTGCCGAGTCCAGGGTTAATGAAAAACTGTTTTTT.

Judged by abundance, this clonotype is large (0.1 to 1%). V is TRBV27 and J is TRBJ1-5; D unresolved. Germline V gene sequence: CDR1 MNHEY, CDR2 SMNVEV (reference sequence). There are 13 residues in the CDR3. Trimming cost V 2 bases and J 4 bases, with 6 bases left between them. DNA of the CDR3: TGTGCCAGCAGTTTAGTGGGGAATCAGCCCCAGCATTTT. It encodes CASSLVGNQPQHF.

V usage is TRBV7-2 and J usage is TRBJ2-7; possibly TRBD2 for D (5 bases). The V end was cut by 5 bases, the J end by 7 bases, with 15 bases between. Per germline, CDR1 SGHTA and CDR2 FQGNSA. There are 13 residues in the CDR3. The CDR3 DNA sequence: TGTGCCAGCAGCCAGGAGGCGTCTAGAGAGCAGTACTTC. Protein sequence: CASSQEASREQYF.

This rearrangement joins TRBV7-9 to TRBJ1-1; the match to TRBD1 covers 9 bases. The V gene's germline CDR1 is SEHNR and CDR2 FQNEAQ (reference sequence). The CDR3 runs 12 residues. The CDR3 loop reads CSLRRDRERPFF. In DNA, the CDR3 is TGTAGCCTACGTCGGGACAGGGAGAGGCCTTTCTTT.

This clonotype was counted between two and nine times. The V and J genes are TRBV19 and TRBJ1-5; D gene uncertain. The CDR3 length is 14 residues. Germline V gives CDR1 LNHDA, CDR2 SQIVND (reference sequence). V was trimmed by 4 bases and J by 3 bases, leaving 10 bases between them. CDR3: CASSSRTVNQPQHF. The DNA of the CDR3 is TGTGCCAGTAGTAGTCGAACAGTCAATCAGCCCCAGCATTTT.

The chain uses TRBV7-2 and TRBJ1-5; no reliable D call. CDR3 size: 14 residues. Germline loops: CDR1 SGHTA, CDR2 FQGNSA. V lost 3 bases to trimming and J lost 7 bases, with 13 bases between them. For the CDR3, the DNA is TGTGCCAGCAGCTTGGGCCAGTTTCGGCAGCCCCAGCATTTT. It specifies CASSLGQFRQPQHF.

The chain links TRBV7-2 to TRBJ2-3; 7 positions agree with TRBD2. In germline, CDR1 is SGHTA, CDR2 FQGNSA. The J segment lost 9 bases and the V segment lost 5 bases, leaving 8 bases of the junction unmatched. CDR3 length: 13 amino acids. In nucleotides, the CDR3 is TGTGCCAGCAGCCCAGTCCGGGGGGTCACGCAGTATTTT. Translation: CASSPVRGVTQYF.

This CDR3 is CASSLIGDTEAFF. DNA for the CDR3: TGTGCCAGCTCACTTATTGGGGACACTGAAGCTTTCTTT. This rearrangement joins TRBV18 to TRBJ1-1; no clear D gene. V shed 4 bases and J shed 3 bases, with 9 bases lying between them. Germline CDR1 KGHSH, CDR2 LQKENI. This CDR3 comprises 13 residues.

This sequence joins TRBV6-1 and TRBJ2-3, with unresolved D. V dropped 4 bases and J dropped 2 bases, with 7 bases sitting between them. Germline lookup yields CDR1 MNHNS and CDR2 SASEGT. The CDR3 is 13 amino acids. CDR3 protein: CASSGSATDTQYF. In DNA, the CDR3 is TGTGCCAGCAGTGGAAGTGCCACAGATACGCAGTATTTT.

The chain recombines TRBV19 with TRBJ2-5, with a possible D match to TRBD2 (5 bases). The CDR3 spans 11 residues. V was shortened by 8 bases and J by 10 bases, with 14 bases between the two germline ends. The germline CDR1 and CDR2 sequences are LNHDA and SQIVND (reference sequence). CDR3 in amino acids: CASGHGGGQYF. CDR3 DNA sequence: TGTGCCAGTGGCCACGGAGGTGGCCAGTACTTC.